The rows below give T cell receptor beta chains drawn from one sample of a study of CD8 T cells in Susac syndrome. TCRdb re-called the immunoSEQ multiplex PCR reads through MiXCR, storing one row per CDR3 protein. Of fewer than 250,000 distinct CDR3 sequences detected, approximately 95% appear once; the ten largest clones hold 0.1%. Sequenced material: CD4+ T cells from PBMCs. These TCRs come from a human donor in good health. The CDR3 runs from the conserved cysteine through the conserved F or W. The D gene is left open where the match is weak. The size of a clone is reported for some rows only, either as once, few or many, or as a class for expanded clones.

J	D	size	V	CDR3	DNA
TRBJ2-3	.	.	TRBV4-3	CASSQSATSTDTQYF	TGCGCCAGCAGCCAATCTGCTACTAGCACAGATACGCAGTATTTT
TRBJ2-4	.	.	TRBV5-1	CASSLAIDKNIQYF	TGCGCCAGCAGCTTGGCTATCGACAAAAACATTCAGTACTTC
TRBJ2-7	.	.	TRBV14	CASSRMGFDYEQYF	TGTGCCAGCAGCCGGATGGGGTTTGACTACGAGCAGTACTTC
TRBJ2-1	TRBD1	.	TRBV9	CASSPKQGAGEQFF	TGTGCCAGCAGCCCTAAACAGGGGGCTGGGGAGCAGTTCTTC
TRBJ1-6	TRBD1	.	TRBV4-2	CASSQDPQTNRGYNSPLHF	TGTGCCAGCAGCCAAGATCCCCAAACTAACAGGGGGTATAATTCACCCCTCCACTTT
TRBJ2-5	.	.	TRBV12-3/TRBV12-4	CASSLIAGETQYF	TGTGCCAGCAGTCTAATAGCCGGGGAGACCCAGTACTTC
TRBJ1-3	.	.	TRBV3-1	CASSRRTASGNTIYF	TGTGCCAGCAGCCGCCGGACAGCCTCTGGAAACACCATATATTTT
TRBJ1-2	.	once	TRBV20-1	CSAGTPNYGYTF	TGCAGTGCCGGGACGCCTAACTATGGCTACACCTTC
TRBJ1-1	TRBD1	.	TRBV7-3	CASSSTGLNTEAFF	TGTGCCAGCAGCTCGACAGGGTTGAACACTGAAGCTTTCTTT
TRBJ2-5	.	.	TRBV6-2/TRBV6-3	CASSYGVGNSLQETQYF	TGTGCCAGCAGTTACGGGGTGGGGAACAGCCTCCAAGAGACCCAGTACTTC
TRBJ2-5	.	once	TRBV7-6	CASSLGPETQYF	TGTGCCAGCAGCTTAGGACCAGAGACCCAGTACTTC
TRBJ2-7	.	.	TRBV20-1	CSARDLGHSYEQYF	TGCAGTGCTAGAGATCTCGGACACAGCTACGAGCAGTACTTC
TRBJ1-2	TRBD1	.	TRBV9	CASSVATRDSYGYTF	TGTGCCAGCAGCGTAGCTACTCGGGACAGCTATGGCTACACCTTC
TRBJ2-7	.	.	TRBV7-2	CASSPADSYEQYF	TGTGCCAGCAGCCCGGCGGACTCCTACGAGCAGTACTTC
TRBJ1-6	.	.	TRBV5-1	CASSLATKGNSPLHF	TGCGCCAGCAGCTTGGCCACAAAGGGTAATTCACCCCTCCACTTT
TRBJ2-3	.	.	TRBV3-1	CASSMWTLYTDTQYF	TGTGCCAGCAGCATGTGGACTTTATACACAGATACGCAGTATTTT
TRBJ1-5	.	.	TRBV29-1	CSVRRDSNQPQHF	TGCAGCGTTCGTAGGGATAGCAATCAGCCCCAGCATTTT
TRBJ1-6	.	.	TRBV20-1	CSAARGVTYNSPLHF	TGCAGTGCTGCACGGGGGGTAACCTATAATTCACCCCTCCACTTT
TRBJ2-2	.	few	TRBV5-1	CASSRKSADAGELFF	TGCGCCAGCAGCCGCAAGTCCGCGGATGCCGGGGAGCTGTTTTTT
TRBJ2-7	.	once	TRBV5-1	CASSLSAVYEQYF	TGCGCCAGCAGCTTGAGCGCTGTCTACGAGCAGTACTTC
TRBJ1-2	.	.	TRBV20-1	CSARSGTYGYTF	TGCAGTGCTAGATCGGGGACCTATGGCTACACCTTC
TRBJ1-1	.	.	TRBV30	CAWSVRGNTEAFF	TGTGCCTGGAGTGTACGGGGGAACACTGAAGCTTTCTTT
TRBJ2-5	.	once	TRBV20-1	CSAGRGPVDQETQYF	TGCAGTGCTGGCCGAGGGCCGGTGGATCAAGAGACCCAGTACTTC
TRBJ2-5	TRBD2	.	TRBV20-1	CSARGLAGKSRGPQETQYF	TGCAGTGCTAGAGGACTAGCGGGGAAATCTCGCGGTCCCCAAGAGACCCAGTACTTC
TRBJ1-6	TRBD1	.	TRBV7-2	CASSLGAGGNSPLHF	TGTGCCAGCAGCTTAGGGGCAGGGGGGAATTCACCCCTCCACTTT
TRBJ1-4	.	.	TRBV4-1	CASSPSTGPGWEKLFF	TGCGCCAGCAGCCCGTCAACGGGGCCAGGATGGGAAAAACTGTTTTTT
TRBJ2-3	.	.	TRBV5-1	CASSLGLMLSTDTQYF	TGCGCCAGCAGCTTGGGGCTAATGTTAAGCACAGATACGCAGTATTTT
TRBJ2-1	TRBD1	.	TRBV6-6	CASSLRRDRGRDEQFF	TGTGCCAGCAGCCTACGACGGGACAGGGGGCGTGATGAGCAGTTCTTC
TRBJ1-4	.	.	TRBV30	CAWVPGTPNEKLFF	TGTGCCTGGGTGCCCGGGACCCCAAATGAAAAACTGTTTTTT
TRBJ2-7	.	few	TRBV11-2	CASSPISRFEQYF	TGTGCCAGCAGCCCTATAAGCCGTTTCGAGCAGTACTTC
TRBJ1-6	TRBD1	once	TRBV3-1	CASSQDRGRGLSPLHF	TGTGCCAGCAGCCAAGATCGGGGCAGGGGGCTTTCACCCCTCCACTTT
TRBJ2-5	.	once	TRBV19	CATRKGGAGETQYF	TGTGCCACTCGGAAAGGGGGCGCGGGGGAGACCCAGTACTTC
TRBJ1-2	.	.	TRBV10-3	CAIRDRLENGYTF	TGTGCCATCAGAGACAGGTTGGAGAATGGCTACACCTTC
TRBJ2-3	TRBD2	.	TRBV5-6	CASSSPGLAGDTQYF	TGTGCCAGCAGCTCACCGGGACTAGCGGGTGATACGCAGTATTTT
TRBJ1-5	TRBD1	.	TRBV12-3/TRBV12-4	CASSLGQGVGQPQHF	TGTGCCAGCAGTTTAGGGCAGGGGGTGGGGCAGCCCCAGCATTTT